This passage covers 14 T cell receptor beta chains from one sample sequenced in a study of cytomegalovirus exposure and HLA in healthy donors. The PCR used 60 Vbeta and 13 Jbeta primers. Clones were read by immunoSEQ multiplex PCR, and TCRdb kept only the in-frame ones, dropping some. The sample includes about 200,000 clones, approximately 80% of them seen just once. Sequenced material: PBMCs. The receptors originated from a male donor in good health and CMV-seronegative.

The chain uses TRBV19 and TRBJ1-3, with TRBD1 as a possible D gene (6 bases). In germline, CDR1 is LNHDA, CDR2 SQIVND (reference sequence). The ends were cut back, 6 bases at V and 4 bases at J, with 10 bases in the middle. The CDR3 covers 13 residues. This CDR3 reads CASRRTAGNTIYF. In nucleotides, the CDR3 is TGTGCCAGTAGGAGGACAGCCGGAAACACCATATATTTT.

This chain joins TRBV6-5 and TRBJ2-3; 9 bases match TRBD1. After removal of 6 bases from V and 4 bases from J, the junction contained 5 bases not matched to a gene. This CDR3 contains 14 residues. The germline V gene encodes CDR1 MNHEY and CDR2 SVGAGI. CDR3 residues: CASRRDRVSDTQYF. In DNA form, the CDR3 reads TGTGCCAGCAGGAGGGACAGGGTTTCAGATACGCAGTATTTT.

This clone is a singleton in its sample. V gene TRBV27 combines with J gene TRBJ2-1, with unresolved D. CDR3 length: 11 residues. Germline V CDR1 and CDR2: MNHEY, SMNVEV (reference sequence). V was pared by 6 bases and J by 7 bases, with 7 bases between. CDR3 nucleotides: TGTGCCAGCAGAACATCAAATGAGCAGTTCTTC. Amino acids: CASRTSNEQFF.

The CDR3 here is CASRAMGQKEKLFF. The CDR3 bases are TGTGCCAGCAGAGCCATGGGACAGAAAGAAAAACTGTTTTTT. The chain joins TRBV6-5 to TRBJ1-4; 7 bases are a match to TRBD1. In germline, CDR1 is MNHEY, CDR2 SVGAGI. The CDR3 runs to 14 residues. The junction had 9 bases not matched to a gene; V was cut back by 6 bases and J by 8 bases.

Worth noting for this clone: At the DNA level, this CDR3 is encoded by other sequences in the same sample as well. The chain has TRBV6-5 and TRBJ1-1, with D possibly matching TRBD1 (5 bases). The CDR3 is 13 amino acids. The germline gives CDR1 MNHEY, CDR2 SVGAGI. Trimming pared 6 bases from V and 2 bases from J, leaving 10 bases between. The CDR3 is CASRETVNTEAFF. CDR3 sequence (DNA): TGTGCCAGCAGGGAGACAGTTAACACTGAAGCTTTCTTT.

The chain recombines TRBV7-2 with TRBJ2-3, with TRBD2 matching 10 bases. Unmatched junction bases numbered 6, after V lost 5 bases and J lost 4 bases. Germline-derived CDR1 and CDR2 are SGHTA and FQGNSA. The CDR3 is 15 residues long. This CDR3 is CASSRSGTSADTQYF. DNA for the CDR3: TGTGCCAGCAGCAGATCCGGGACTAGCGCAGATACGCAGTATTTT.

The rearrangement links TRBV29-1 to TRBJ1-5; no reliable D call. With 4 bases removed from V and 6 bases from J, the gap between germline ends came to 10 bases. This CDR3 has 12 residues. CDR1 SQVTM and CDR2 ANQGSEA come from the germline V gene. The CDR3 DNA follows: TGCAGCGTTGGAGGGCTGTCTCAGCCCCAGCATTTT. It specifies CSVGGLSQPQHF.

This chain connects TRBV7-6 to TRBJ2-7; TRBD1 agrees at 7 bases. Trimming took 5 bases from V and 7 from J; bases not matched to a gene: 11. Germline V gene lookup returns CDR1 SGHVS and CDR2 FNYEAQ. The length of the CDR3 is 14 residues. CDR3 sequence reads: CASSPRQGLGEQYF. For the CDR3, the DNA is TGTGCCAGCAGCCCCAGACAGGGCCTGGGGGAGCAGTACTTC. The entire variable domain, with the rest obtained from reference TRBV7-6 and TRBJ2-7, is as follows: GAGVSQSPRYKVTKRGQDVALRCDPISGHVSLYWYRQALGQGPEFLTYFNYEAQQDKSGLPNDRFSAERPEGSISTLTIQRTEQRDSAMYRCASSPRQGLGEQYFGPGTRLTVT.

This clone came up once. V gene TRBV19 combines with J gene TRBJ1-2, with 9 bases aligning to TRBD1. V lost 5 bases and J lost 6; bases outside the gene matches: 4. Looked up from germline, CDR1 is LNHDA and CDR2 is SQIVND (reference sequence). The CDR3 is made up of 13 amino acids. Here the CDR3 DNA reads TGTGCCAGTAGTCCAACAGGGGGCAATGGCTACACCTTC. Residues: CASSPTGGNGYTF.

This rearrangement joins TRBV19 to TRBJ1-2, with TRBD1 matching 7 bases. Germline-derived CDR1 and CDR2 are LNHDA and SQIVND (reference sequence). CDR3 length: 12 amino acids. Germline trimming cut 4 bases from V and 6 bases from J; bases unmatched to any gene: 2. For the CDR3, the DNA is TGTGCCAGTAGTACCCAGGGGGATGGCTACACCTTC. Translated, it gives CASSTQGDGYTF.

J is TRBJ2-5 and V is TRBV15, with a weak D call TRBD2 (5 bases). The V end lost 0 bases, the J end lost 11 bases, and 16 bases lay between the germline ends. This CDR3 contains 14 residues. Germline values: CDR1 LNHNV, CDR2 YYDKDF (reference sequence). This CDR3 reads CATSREKGLREQYF. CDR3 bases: TGTGCCACCAGCAGAGAGAAAGGGTTGAGGGAGCAGTACTTC.

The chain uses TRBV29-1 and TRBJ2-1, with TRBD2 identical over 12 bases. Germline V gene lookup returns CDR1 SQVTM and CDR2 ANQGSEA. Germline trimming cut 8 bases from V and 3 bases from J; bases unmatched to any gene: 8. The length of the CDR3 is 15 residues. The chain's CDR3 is CSLQGLAGNYNEQFF. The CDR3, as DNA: TGCAGCCTTCAAGGACTAGCGGGGAACTACAATGAGCAGTTCTTC.

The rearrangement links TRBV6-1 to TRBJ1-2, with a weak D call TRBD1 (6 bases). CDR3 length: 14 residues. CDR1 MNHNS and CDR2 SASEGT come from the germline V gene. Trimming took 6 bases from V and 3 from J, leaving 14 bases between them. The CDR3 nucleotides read TGTGCCAGCAGCACAGGGAGTCCCTACTATGGCTACACCTTC. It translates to CASSTGSPYYGYTF.

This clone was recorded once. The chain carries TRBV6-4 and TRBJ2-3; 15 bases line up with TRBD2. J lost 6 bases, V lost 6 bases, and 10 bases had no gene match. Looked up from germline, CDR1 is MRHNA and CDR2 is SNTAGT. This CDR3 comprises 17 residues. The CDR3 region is CASSQLGTSGRSDTQYF. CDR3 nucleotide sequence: TGTGCCAGCAGCCAACTAGGGACTAGCGGGAGGTCTGATACGCAGTATTTT.